One and the same sample provided the 19 T cell receptor beta chains below, sequenced in a study of CD8+CD57+ T cells in acquired aplastic anemia. TCR beta VDJ and CDR3 were profiled, and genomic DNA was the template. TCRdb reanalysed the reads using MiXCR and keeps one entry per CDR3 protein. The table has some 220,000 distinct CDR3 sequences, roughly 35% seen once. The specimen was sorted CD4+, CD8+, or CD8+CD57+ T cells (not recorded which) from PBMCs. The source is a human donor in good health, serving as a control.

The chain recombines TRBV3-1 with TRBJ1-4; D is uncertain. Germline assignment: CDR1 LGHDT and CDR2 YNNKEL (reference sequence). The CDR3 length is 15 residues. V lost 3 bases and J 7 bases, leaving 15 bases between the germline ends. DNA for the CDR3: TGTGCCAGCAGCCACAGGTCCCGCGGGGTTGAAAAACTGTTTTTT. Residues: CASSHRSRGVEKLFF.

Note on this clonotype: This may be a read error: a much more frequent sequence differs by one nucleotide. Given the absence of the conserved phenylalanine or tryptophan at the CDR3 end, a read error is likely. The chain uses TRBV7-9 and TRBJ2-4; D gene unclear. Germline CDR1 is SEHNR and CDR2 is FQNEAQ (reference sequence). The CDR3 loop spans 13 amino acids. V was clipped by 8 bases and J by 3 bases, with 11 bases between them. The DNA for the CDR3 is TGTGCCAGCGAGAGACAATACAAAAACATTCAGTACCTC. As protein: CASERQYKNIQYL.

This clonotype was counted at least ten times. The rearrangement links TRBV7-2 to TRBJ1-1; 9 bases are shared with TRBD1. CDR1 and CDR2 from the germline V gene are SGHTA and FQGNSA. With 4 bases clipped from V and 8 bases from J, the junction kept 5 bases outside the gene matches. This CDR3 contains 13 residues. CDR3 sequence: CASSSRGQGEAFF. CDR3 bases: TGTGCCAGCAGCTCTAGAGGACAGGGGGAAGCTTTCTTT.

The table lists this clonotype with many counts. The chain links TRBV5-1 to TRBJ2-5, with D tentatively TRBD1 (5 bases). Germline V gene sequence: CDR1 SGHRS, CDR2 YFSETQ. The CDR3 length is 14 residues. The V end was cut by 2 bases, the J end by 5 bases, with 13 bases between. The CDR3 loop is CASSLYRYPETQYF. The CDR3 bases are TGCGCCAGCAGCTTATACAGGTATCCGGAGACCCAGTACTTC. The full variable domain, rest sourced from reference TRBV5-1 and TRBJ2-5, is KAGVTQTPRYLIKTRGQQVTLSCSPISGHRSVSWYQQTPGQGLQFLFEYFSETQRNKGNFPGRFSGRQFSNSRSEMNVSTLELGDSALYLCASSLYRYPETQYFGPGTRLLVL.

This clonotype has at least ten counts. The chain employs TRBV13 and TRBJ1-2; D gene uncertain. The CDR3 sequence is 13 residues long. Trimming left V 4 bases short and J 13 bases short, with 19 bases between. Germline CDR1 reads PRHDT; CDR2 reads FYEKMQ (reference sequence). The CDR3 DNA reads as TGTGCCAGCAGCTCCCAGAGGCAGGTAGTCCCCACCTTC. Translation: CASSSQRQVVPTF. Filled out from reference TRBV13 and TRBJ1-2, the complete variable domain reads AAGVIQSPRHLIKEKRETATLKCYPIPRHDTVYWYQQGPGQDPQFLISFYEKMQSDKGSIPDRFSAQQFSDYHSELNMSSLELGDSALYFCASSSQRQVVPTFGSGTRLTVV.

As concerns this clonotype: A much larger clone differs by one base, so this may be a read error. In this CDR3 the conserved last residue, phenylalanine or tryptophan, is missing, so a read error is likely. The rearrangement joins TRBV7-9 to TRBJ2-7, with 7 bases matching TRBD1. CDR3 size: 14 residues. The V gene's germline CDR1 is SEHNR and CDR2 FQNEAQ (reference sequence). V shed 6 bases, J shed 3 bases, and the junction held 8 bases outside the gene matches. The CDR3 reads CASSPVGQIYEQYL. DNA for the CDR3: TGTGCCAGCAGTCCGGTGGGACAGATCTACGAGCAGTACCTC.

This clonotype has only a few counts. This chain connects TRBV11-2 to TRBJ2-2; the match to TRBD2 covers 11 bases. The V and J ends lost 5 bases and 2 bases, in that order; junction bases with no gene match: 7. This CDR3 is 17 amino acids long. Germline V gives CDR1 SGHAT, CDR2 FQNNGV. Here the CDR3 DNA reads TGTGCCAGCAGCCCGATACTAGCGGGAGTTAACACCGGGGAGCTGTTTTTT. Encoded protein: CASSPILAGVNTGELFF.

Many counts were recorded for this clonotype. The chain recombines TRBV4-1 with TRBJ2-5; D call uncertain. The CDR3 loop spans 12 amino acids. V was shortened by 3 bases and J by 2 bases, with 4 bases between the two germline ends. Per germline, CDR1 MGHRA and CDR2 YSYEKL. The CDR3 sequence is CASSHPQETQYF. The CDR3 coding sequence is TGCGCCAGCAGCCACCCACAAGAGACCCAGTACTTC.

The J gene is TRBJ2-7, the V gene TRBV25-1, with D possibly matching TRBD2 (5 bases). The V end was cut by 6 bases, the J end by 3 bases, with 15 bases between. The CDR3 runs to 14 residues. Germline CDR1 and CDR2: MGHDK and SYGVNS. CDR3 sequence reads: CASSKGRGHYEQYF. The CDR3 DNA is TGTGCCAGCAGCAAAGGACGGGGTCACTACGAGCAGTACTTC.

The chain couples TRBV4-2 to TRBJ2-2; 16 positions match TRBD2. This CDR3 has 19 residues. Germline V gives CDR1 LGHNA, CDR2 YNFKEQ. V shed 6 bases, J shed 6 bases, and the junction held 13 bases outside the gene matches. The CDR3 loop is CASRSGLAGGPLLSGELFF. CDR3 sequence (DNA): TGTGCCAGCAGATCGGGACTAGCGGGGGGGCCGCTTTTGTCCGGGGAGCTGTTTTTT.

There are many counts of this clonotype. The V call is TRBV19, the J call TRBJ2-3; 7 positions agree with TRBD2. Trimming cost V 6 bases and J 1 base; bases outside gene matches: 13. Germline V CDR1 and CDR2: LNHDA, SQIVND (reference sequence). This CDR3 contains 17 residues. CDR3 nucleotides: TGTGCCAGTAGCACCGAGCGGGGTCCGGTCCGCACAGATACGCAGTATTTT. The encoded protein is CASSTERGPVRTDTQYF.

CDR3 residues: CASSVPYNEQFF. CDR3 coding DNA: TGTGCCAGCAGCGTACCATACAATGAGCAGTTCTTC. This chain joins TRBV9 and TRBJ2-1; D gene ambiguous. Trimming cost V 1 base and J 4 bases, with 3 bases left between them. Germline V CDR1 and CDR2: SGDLS, YYNGEE. The CDR3 spans 12 residues.

The CDR3 sequence is CASSLYQGTEAFF. In DNA form, the CDR3 reads TGTGCCAGCAGCCTATACCAGGGCACTGAAGCTTTCTTT. The chain couples TRBV7-2 to TRBJ1-1; TRBD1 is a possible D gene (5 bases). CDR3 length: 13 residues. Deletions cut 5 bases from V and 4 bases from J, with 11 bases between. Germline lookup yields CDR1 SGHTA and CDR2 FQGNSA. The entire variable domain, with the rest obtained from reference TRBV7-2 and TRBJ1-1, is as follows: GAGVSQSPSNKVTEKGKDVELRCDPISGHTALYWYRQSLGQGLEFLIYFQGNSAPDKSGLPSDRFSAERTGGSVSTLTIQRTQQEDSAVYLCASSLYQGTEAFFGQGTRLTVV.

This clonotype was recorded many times. The chain is built from TRBV14 and TRBJ2-5; the match to TRBD2 covers 8 bases. The CDR3 is made up of 15 amino acids. Germline V CDR1 and CDR2: SGHDN, FVKESK. V lost 4 bases, J lost 0 bases, and 4 bases stayed unmatched. CDR3 DNA: TGTGCCAGCAGCCTCGAACTAGCGGACCAAGAGACCCAGTACTTC. Its protein is CASSLELADQETQYF.

This clonotype was picked up many times. The chain couples TRBV20-1 to TRBJ1-2; the match to TRBD1 covers 9 bases. With 1 base clipped from V and 3 bases from J, the junction kept 6 bases outside the gene matches. Germline V lookup: CDR1 DFQATT, CDR2 SNEGSKA (reference sequence). The CDR3 length is 15 residues. The CDR3 bases are TGCAGTGCTAGAGCCCGGGACAGGGTAGACTATGGCTACACCTTC. It encodes CSARARDRVDYGYTF.

This clonotype was counted many times. The chain combines TRBV25-1 with TRBJ2-2; 12 bases are shared with TRBD1. The CDR3 length is 17 residues. In germline, CDR1 is MGHDK, CDR2 SYGVNS. The trim removed 3 bases at V and 4 bases at J, leaving 6 bases unmatched. The CDR3 is CASSDLGQGASTGELFF. CDR3 DNA: TGTGCCAGCAGTGACCTGGGACAGGGGGCGAGCACCGGGGAGCTGTTTTTT. The whole variable domain, remainder taken from reference TRBV25-1 and TRBJ2-2, is EADIYQTPRYLVIGTGKKITLECSQTMGHDKMYWYQQDPGMELHLIHYSYGVNSTEKGDLSSESTVSRIRTEHFPLTLESARPSHTSQYLCASSDLGQGASTGELFFGEGSRLTVL.

This clonotype appeared a few times. The gene calls are TRBV5-4 and TRBJ1-1; possible D gene TRBD1, 6 bases. CDR1 SGHNT and CDR2 YYREEE come from the germline V gene (reference sequence). The CDR3 runs to 13 residues. V shed 5 bases and J shed 10 bases, with 18 bases lying between them. The CDR3, as DNA: TGTGCCAGCAGTCTCGCAGGGGTACTTGGAGCTTTCTTT. Encoded protein: CASSLAGVLGAFF.

This clonotype was seen more than once but under ten times. The rearrangement uses TRBV19 and TRBJ2-2, with 9 bases identical to TRBD1. Trimming at V came to 9 bases and at J to 4 bases, leaving 9 bases not matched to a gene. The germline gives CDR1 LNHDA, CDR2 SQIVND (reference sequence). The CDR3 runs to 15 residues. The CDR3 bases are TGTGCCAGCAGCCAGACAGGGGGAGGCACCGGGGAGCTGTTTTTT. Encoded protein: CASSQTGGGTGELFF.

This clonotype occurred many times. The V gene is TRBV2, the J gene TRBJ2-7, with D hard to call. CDR3 length: 11 residues. V was trimmed by 2 bases and J by 5 bases, leaving 4 bases between them. The germline gives CDR1 SNHLY, CDR2 FYNNEI. The CDR3 here is CASSEYNEQYF. CDR3 nucleotide sequence: TGTGCCAGCAGTGAATATAACGAGCAGTACTTC.